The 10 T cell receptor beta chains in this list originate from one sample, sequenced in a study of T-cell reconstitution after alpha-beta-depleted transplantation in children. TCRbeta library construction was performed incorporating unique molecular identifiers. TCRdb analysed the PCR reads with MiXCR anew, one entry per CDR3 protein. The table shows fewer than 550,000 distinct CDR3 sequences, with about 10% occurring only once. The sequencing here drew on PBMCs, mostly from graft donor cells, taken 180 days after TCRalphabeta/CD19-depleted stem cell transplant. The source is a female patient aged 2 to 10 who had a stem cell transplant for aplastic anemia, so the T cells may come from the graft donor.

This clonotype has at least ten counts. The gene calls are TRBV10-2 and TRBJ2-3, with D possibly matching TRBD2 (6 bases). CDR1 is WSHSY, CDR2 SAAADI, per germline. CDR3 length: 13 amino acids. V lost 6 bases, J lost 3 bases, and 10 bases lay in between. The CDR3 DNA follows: TGCGCCAGCAGGGTGGGGGGAACAGATACGCAGTATTTT. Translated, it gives CASRVGGTDTQYF.

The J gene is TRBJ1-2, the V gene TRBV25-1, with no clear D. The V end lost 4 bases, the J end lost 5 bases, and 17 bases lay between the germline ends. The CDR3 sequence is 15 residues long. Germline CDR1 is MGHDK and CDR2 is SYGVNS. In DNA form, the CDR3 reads TGTGCCAGCAGTGTGCTTGCCAGCACCCCTTATGGCTACACCTTC. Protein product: CASSVLASTPYGYTF.

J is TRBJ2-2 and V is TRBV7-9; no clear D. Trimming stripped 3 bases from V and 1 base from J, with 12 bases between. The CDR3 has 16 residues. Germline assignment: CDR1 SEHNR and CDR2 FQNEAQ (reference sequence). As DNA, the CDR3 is TGTGCCAGCAGCTTTCTGGCCTGGGAGAACACCGGGGAGCTGTTTTTT. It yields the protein CASSFLAWENTGELFF.

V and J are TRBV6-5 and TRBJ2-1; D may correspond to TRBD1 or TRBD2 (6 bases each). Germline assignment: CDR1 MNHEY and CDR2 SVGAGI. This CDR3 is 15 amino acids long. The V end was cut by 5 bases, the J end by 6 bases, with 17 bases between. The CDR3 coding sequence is TGTGCCAGCAGTCCTAGGGGGGAAGTGGGCAATGAGCAGTTCTTC. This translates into CASSPRGEVGNEQFF.

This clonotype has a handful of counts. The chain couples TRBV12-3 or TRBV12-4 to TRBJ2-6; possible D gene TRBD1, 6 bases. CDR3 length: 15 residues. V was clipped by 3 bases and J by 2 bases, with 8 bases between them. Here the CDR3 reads CASSFRQAGANVLTF. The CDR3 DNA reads TGTGCCAGCAGTTTCCGACAGGCTGGGGCCAACGTCCTGACTTTC.

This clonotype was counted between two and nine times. The CDR3: CAWSFEWFTDTQYF. DNA for the CDR3: TGTGCCTGGAGTTTCGAGTGGTTCACAGATACGCAGTATTTT. The rearrangement uses TRBV30 and TRBJ2-3; no definite D call. The CDR3 covers 14 residues. Germline V CDR1 and CDR2: GTSNPN, SVGIG (reference sequence). V gave up 2 bases and J gave up 2 bases, with 11 bases separating them.

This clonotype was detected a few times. Here the CDR3 DNA reads TGTGCCAGCAGTCCATGGGACACTTCCTCCTACGAGCAGTACTTC. This translates into CASSPWDTSSYEQYF. This sequence joins TRBV28 and TRBJ2-7, with D maybe TRBD1 (6 bases). V was shortened by 5 bases and J by 0 bases, with 14 bases between the two germline ends. Germline CDR1 reads MDHEN; CDR2 reads SYDVKM. The CDR3 is 15 amino acids. Supplemented by reference TRBV28 and TRBJ2-7, the full variable domain reads DVKVTQSSRYLVKRTGEKVFLECVQDMDHENMFWYRQDPGLGLRLIYFSYDVKMKEKGDIPEGYSVSREKKERFSLILESASTNQTSMYLCASSPWDTSSYEQYFGPGTRLTVT.

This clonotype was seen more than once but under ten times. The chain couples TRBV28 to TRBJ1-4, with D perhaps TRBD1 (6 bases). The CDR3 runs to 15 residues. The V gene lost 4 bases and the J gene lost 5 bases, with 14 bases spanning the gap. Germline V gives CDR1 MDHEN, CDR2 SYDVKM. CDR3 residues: CASSSNRAQNEKLFF. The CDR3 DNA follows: TGTGCCAGCAGTTCAAACAGGGCGCAAAATGAAAAACTGTTTTTT. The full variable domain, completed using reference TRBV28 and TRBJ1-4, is DVKVTQSSRYLVKRTGEKVFLECVQDMDHENMFWYRQDPGLGLRLIYFSYDVKMKEKGDIPEGYSVSREKKERFSLILESASTNQTSMYLCASSSNRAQNEKLFFGSGTQLSVL.

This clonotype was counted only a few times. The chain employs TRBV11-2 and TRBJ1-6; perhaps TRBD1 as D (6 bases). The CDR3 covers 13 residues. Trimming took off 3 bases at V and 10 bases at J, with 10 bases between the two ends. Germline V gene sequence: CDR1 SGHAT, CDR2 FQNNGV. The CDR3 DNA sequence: TGTGCCAGCAGCTTCCACAGGGAATCACCCCTCCACTTT. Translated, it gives CASSFHRESPLHF.

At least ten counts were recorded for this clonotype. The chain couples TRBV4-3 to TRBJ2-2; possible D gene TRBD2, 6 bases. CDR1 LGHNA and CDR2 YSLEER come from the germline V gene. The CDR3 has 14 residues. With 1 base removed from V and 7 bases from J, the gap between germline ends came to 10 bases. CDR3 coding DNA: TGCGCCAGCAGCCAAGCTGCGGGAATCGGGGAGCTGTTTTTT. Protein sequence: CASSQAAGIGELFF.